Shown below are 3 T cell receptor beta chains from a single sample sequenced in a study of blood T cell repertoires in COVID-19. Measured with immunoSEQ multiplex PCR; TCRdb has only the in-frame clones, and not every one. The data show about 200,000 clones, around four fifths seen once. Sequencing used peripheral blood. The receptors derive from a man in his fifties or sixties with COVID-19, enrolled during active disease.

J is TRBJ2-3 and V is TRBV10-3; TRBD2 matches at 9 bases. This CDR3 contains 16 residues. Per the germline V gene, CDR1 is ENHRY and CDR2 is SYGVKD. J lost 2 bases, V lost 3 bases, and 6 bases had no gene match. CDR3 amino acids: CAISDLSGRITDTQYF. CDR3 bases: TGTGCCATCAGTGACCTGAGCGGGAGGATCACAGATACGCAGTATTTT.

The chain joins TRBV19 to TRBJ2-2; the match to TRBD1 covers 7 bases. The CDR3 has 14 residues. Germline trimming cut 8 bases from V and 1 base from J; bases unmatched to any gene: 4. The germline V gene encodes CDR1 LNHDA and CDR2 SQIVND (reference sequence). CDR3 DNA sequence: TGTGCCAGTTCGGACAGGAGGAACACCGGGGAGCTGTTTTTT. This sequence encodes CASSDRRNTGELFF.

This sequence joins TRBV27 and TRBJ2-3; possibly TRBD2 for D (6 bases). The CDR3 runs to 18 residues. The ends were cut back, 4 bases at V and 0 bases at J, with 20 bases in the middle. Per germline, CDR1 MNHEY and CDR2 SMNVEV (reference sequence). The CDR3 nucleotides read TGTGCCAGCAGTTACGGGACCCGTTGGGCGGGGAGCACAGATACGCAGTATTTT. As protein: CASSYGTRWAGSTDTQYF.